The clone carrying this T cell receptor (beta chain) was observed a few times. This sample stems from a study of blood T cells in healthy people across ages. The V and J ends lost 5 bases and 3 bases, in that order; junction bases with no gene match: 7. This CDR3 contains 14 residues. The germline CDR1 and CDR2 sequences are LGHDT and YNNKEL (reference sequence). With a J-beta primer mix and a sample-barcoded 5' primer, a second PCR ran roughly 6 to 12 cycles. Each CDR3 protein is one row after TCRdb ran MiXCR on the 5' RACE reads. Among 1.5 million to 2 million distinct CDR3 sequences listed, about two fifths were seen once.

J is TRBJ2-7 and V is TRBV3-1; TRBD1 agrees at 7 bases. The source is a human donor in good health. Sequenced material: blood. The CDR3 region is CASSWRQGNYEQYF. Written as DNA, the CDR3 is TGTGCCAGCAGCTGGCGACAGGGAAACTACGAGCAGTACTTC.